This T cell receptor (beta chain) was obtained from a study of T-cell reconstitution after alpha-beta-depleted transplantation in children. The CDR3 runs to 19 residues. J gave up 2 bases and V 2 bases, and 12 bases lay outside the gene matches. Germline assignment: CDR1 SGHTA and CDR2 FQGTGA. A TCRbeta library incorporating unique molecular identifiers was prepared. One entry per CDR3 protein, called by TCRdb with MiXCR from the PCR reads. The profile shows around 410,000 distinct CDR3 sequences, roughly a tenth of them singletons. This clonotype appeared a few times. The TCR was taken from a human donor who donated a stem cell graft to a child with acute myeloid leukemia. The material sequenced was PBMCs from the stem cell graft donor, taken from the stem cell graft. The chain uses TRBV7-3 and TRBJ2-3, with 11 bases fitting TRBD2. The CDR3 DNA reads as TGTGCCAGCAGCTTAGGGCCGTGGGGACTAGCGGAGAACACAGATACGCAGTATTTT. Protein product: CASSLGPWGLAENTDTQYF.